A single T cell receptor beta chain is shown here with its context. No antigen is known for it. One entry per CDR3 protein, called by TCRdb with MiXCR from the reads. The data hold about 140,000 distinct CDR3 sequences, with 30% to 40% observed a single time. This record belongs to a study of T cell repertoires in cytomegalovirus infection. General study findings and limits: Dominating the ex vivo response were TCR beta clonotypes that were CMV-specific and HLA-C-restricted.

The sample was CD8+ T cells from cultured PBMCs, taken from culture after CMV antigen stimulation. The source of this sequence is a human donor in good health (CMV status not recorded). Some clones in this sample may be carry-over from other donors' samples.

CDR3 DNA sequence: TGTGCCAGCAGCGGACTTGGGGACAGGGACTCCTACGAGCAGTACTTC. It translates to CASSGLGDRDSYEQYF. The chain combines TRBV11-2 with TRBJ2-7; TRBD1 matches 9 bases. CDR1 and CDR2 (germline): SGHAT, FQNNGV. CDR3 length equals 16 residues. The V segment lost 5 bases and the J segment 0 bases; nucleotides outside the gene matches: 8.